This T cell receptor beta chain comes out of a study of T cells in Graves' hyperthyroidism and ophthalmopathy. Study in general: Peripheral blood was acquired at first diagnosis, ahead of any therapy whatsoever.

TCR beta CDR3 region amplification was performed from RNA transcripts. In the first-round RT-PCR of the TCR CDR3, the HTBI primer set was used. TCRdb recomputed calls from the multiplex PCR reads with MiXCR, one row per CDR3 protein. The sample lists over 500,000 distinct CDR3 sequences; about 16% were seen once. This receptor was obtained from a woman aged 25 to 39 with Graves' ophthalmopathy. Sample: blood.

This chain's CDR3 is CSASGRNTIYF. The CDR3 DNA follows: TGCAGTGCTAGTGGGCGGAACACCATATATTTT. The chain recombines TRBV20-1 with TRBJ1-3; D ambiguous. Germline CDR1 reads DFQATT; CDR2 reads SNEGSKA (reference sequence). V gave up 3 bases and J gave up 7 bases, with 7 bases separating them. The CDR3 runs 11 residues.